The sequence of this T cell receptor (beta chain) was determined in a study of human T cells and chemical hapten exposure. In the study overall: An area of 2 cm by about 2.2 cm on upper inner arm skin received 2% DPC for sensitization. Whole-study findings and limits: The count of PT1 expanded TCRs correlated positively with patch test score. It was expanded TCRs that formed significantly more large CDR3 similarity clusters than controls did.

Time point denoted: patch test 3, about 24 weeks after DPC sensitization. As to treatment: therapeutic diphenylcyclopropenone sensitization with weekly scalp DPC. Unique molecular identifiers were attached to individual cDNA molecules within the library. TCRdb itself ran the RACE reads through MiXCR, one entry per CDR3 protein. In the table there are about 190,000 distinct CDR3 sequences, more than 20% of which are singletons. Concerning this clonotype: What it recognizes is unknown.

Between the trimmed V and J ends, which lost 3 bases and 8 bases, there was a span of 13 bases. The germline V gene encodes CDR1 ENHRY and CDR2 SYGVKD. The CDR3 is 14 residues long. The sequenced sample was whole blood, obtained in connection with sensitization to the hapten diphenylcyclopropenone (DPC). V is TRBV10-3 and J is TRBJ1-4; D is unresolved. The receptor comes from a woman aged 40 to 50 with alopecia areata. Some clones in this sample may be carry-over from other donors' samples. CDR3 sequence reads: CAISDKGVVEKLFF. DNA of the CDR3: TGTGCCATCAGTGATAAAGGTGTGGTCGAAAAACTGTTTTTT.